These T cell receptor beta chains were read from a single sample in a study of cytomegalovirus exposure and HLA in healthy donors. Sequenced by immunoSEQ multiplex PCR; TCRdb stores in-frame clones only, minus some. In the table there are approximately 140,000 clones, roughly 74% of which are singletons. The sequenced material came from PBMCs. All receptors come from a woman in her thirties or forties in good health and CMV-seropositive. Each CDR3 is given without its conserved first and last residue.

>TRBV19
ASSLLGQGNQPQH
>TRBV27
ASRQGAVNEQF
>TRBV11-2
ASSPLLGASVETQY
>TRBV28
ASSLRTAGPQH
>TRBV7-9
ASSQGFGQGPYEQY
>TRBV6-5
ASSYGRTGNTIY
>TRBV11-3
ASSLGRGLAGGEQY
>TRBV19
ASSMAGLAADTQY
>TRBV7-9
ASTPVSGGYTGELF
>TRBV27
ASSWGGVRSPLH
>TRBV7-9
ASSPRGQRYEQY
>TRBV11-3
ASSSPLRRGPGYYGYT
>TRBV18
ASSPGGNQPQH
>TRBV6-5
ASKKGSYNEQF
>TRBV11-3
ATSGRDLDTQY
>TRBV2
ASSAVTGDQPQH
>TRBV28
ASSFRDTYEQY
>TRBV12-1
ASKINRDSLYEQY
>TRBV28
ATTPGGSPYGYT
>TRBV7-2
ASSPDRQVDTQY
>TRBV7-3
ASSPGALGANTEAF
>TRBV28
ASSRTGGRETQY
>TRBV11-2
ASSFGTSGDGY
>TRBV5-1
ASTPGSGTDTQY
>TRBV13
ASSDTTSGFTDTQY
>TRBV7-9
ASSLVTGMNTEAF